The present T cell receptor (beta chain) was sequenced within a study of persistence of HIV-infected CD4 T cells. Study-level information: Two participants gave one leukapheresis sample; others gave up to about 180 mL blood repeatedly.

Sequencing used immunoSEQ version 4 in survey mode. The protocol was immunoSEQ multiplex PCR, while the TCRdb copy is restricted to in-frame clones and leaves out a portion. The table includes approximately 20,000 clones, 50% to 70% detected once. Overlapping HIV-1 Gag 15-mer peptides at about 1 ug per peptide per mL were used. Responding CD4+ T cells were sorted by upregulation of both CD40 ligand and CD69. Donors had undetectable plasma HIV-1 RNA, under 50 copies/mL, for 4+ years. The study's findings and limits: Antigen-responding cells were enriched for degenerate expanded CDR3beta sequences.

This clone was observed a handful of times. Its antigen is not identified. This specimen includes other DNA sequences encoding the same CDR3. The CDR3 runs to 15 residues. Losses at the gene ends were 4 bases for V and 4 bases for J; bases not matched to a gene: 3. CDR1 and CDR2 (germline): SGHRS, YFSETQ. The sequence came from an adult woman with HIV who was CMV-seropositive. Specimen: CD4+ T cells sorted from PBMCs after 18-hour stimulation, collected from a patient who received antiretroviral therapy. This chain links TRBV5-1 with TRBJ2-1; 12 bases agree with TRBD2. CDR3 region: CASSDGTSGYNEQFF. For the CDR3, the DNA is TGCGCCAGCAGCGACGGGACTAGCGGGTACAATGAGCAGTTCTTC.